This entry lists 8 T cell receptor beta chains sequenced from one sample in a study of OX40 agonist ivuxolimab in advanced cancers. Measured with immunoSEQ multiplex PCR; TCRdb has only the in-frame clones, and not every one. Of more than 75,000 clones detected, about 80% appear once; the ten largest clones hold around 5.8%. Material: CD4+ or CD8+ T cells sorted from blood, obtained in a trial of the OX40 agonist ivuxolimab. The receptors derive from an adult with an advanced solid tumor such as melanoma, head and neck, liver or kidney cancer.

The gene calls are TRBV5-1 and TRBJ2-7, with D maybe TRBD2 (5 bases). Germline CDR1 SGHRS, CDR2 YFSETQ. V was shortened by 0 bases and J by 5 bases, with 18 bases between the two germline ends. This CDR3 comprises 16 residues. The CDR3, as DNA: TGCGCCAGCAGCTTGGCCACACGAGCGGCGACCCACGAGCAGTACTTC. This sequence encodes CASSLATRAATHEQYF.

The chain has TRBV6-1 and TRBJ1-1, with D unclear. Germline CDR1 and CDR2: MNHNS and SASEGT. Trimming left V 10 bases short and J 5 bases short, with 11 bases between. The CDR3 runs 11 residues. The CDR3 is CATLLGTEAFF. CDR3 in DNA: TGTGCCACCTTGTTGGGGACTGAAGCTTTCTTT.

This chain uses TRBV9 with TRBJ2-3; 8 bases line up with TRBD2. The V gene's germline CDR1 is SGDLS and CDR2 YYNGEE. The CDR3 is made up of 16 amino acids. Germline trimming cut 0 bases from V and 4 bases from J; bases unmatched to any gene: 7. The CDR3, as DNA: TGTGCCAGCAGCGTAGGATCGGGGGGGCCGGCAGATACGCAGTATTTT. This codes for CASSVGSGGPADTQYF.

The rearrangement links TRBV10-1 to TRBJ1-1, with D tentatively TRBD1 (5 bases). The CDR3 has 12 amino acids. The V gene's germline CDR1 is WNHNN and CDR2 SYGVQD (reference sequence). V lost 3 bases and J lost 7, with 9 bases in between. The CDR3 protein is CASSDGGLEAFF. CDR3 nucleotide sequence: TGCGCCAGCAGTGACGGGGGACTTGAAGCTTTCTTT.

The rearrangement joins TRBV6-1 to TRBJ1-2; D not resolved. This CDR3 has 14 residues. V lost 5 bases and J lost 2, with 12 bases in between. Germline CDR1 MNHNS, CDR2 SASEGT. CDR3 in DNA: TGTGCCAGCAGTCTCCAGGAGGTAAACTATGGCTACACCTTC. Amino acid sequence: CASSLQEVNYGYTF.

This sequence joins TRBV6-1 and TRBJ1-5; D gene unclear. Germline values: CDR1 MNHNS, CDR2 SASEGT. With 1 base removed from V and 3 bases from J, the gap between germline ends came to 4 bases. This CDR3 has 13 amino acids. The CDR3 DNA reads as TGTGCCAGCAGTGAAGGCTTCAATCAGCCCCAGCATTTT. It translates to CASSEGFNQPQHF.

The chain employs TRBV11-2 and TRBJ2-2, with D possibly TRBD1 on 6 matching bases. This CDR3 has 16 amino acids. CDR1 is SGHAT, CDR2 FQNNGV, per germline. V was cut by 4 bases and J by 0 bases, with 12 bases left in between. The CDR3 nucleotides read TGTGCCAGCAGCTCAGGGCGGACAGCGAACACCGGGGAGCTGTTTTTT. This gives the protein CASSSGRTANTGELFF.

This CDR3 is CASSVGVSLYGYTF. The CDR3 nucleotides are TGTGCCAGCAGCGTAGGGGTCAGTCTCTATGGCTACACCTTC. This chain connects TRBV9 to TRBJ1-2, with unresolved D. This CDR3 has 14 amino acids. V was clipped by 0 bases and J by 4 bases, with 10 bases between them. Per the germline V gene, CDR1 is SGDLS and CDR2 is YYNGEE.